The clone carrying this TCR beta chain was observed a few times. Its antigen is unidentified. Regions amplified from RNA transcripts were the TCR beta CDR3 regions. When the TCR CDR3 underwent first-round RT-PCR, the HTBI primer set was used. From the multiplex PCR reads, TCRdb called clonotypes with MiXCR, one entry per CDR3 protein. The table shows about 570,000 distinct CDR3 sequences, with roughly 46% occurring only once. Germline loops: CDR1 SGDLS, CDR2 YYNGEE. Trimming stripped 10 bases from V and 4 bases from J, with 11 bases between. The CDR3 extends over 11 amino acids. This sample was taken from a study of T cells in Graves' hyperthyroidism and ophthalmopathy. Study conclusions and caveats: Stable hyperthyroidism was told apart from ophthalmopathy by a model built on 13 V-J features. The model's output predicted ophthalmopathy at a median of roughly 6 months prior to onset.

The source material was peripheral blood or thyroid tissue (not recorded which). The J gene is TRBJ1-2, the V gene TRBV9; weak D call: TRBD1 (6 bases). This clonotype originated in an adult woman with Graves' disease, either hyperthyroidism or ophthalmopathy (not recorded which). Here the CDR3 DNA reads TGTGCCGACAGGAGGTCCTATGGCTACACCTTC. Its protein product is CADRRSYGYTF.